This T cell receptor (beta chain) originates from a study of PD-1 blockade in classical Hodgkin lymphoma (dated by TCRdb to the early 2020s). Some background on the complete study: A peripheral blood immune signature of response to PD-1 blockade in classical Hodgkin lymphoma was defined using TCR beta sequencing and CyTOF.

The time point label for this specimen denotes: newly diagnosed, previously untreated cHL patient sample. As a comparison group for the relapsed/refractory trial patients, PBMCs from patients with newly diagnosed, previously untreated classical Hodgkin lymphoma were sequenced. After peripheral blood was drawn into 8 mL Vacutainer Cell Preparation Tubes, PBMCs were isolated by centrifugation and then cryopreserved. This clone was recorded only once. It has no known antigen specificity. No base quality values were provided; no much bigger clone lies one nucleotide off. Study-wide findings and limitations: Only a single clinical trial cohort was studied, and what caused the repertoire differences, possibly disease activity or prior therapy, remained undefined. Baseline TCR diversity was reported as lower in newly diagnosed patients than in healthy donors, and lower still in relapsed/refractory patients.

Reading from cysteine to phenylalanine, the CDR3 counts 12 amino acids. This entry keeps only the CDR3 DNA: 36 bases, framed from base 1. V and J are truncated by 0 bases and 8 bases respectively, leaving an intervening sequence of 10 bases. According to the germline V gene (reference sequence), CDR1 reads GTSNPN and CDR2 reads SVGIG. Genomic DNA was isolated using the Qiagen DNeasy kit from unsorted PBMCs as well as from negatively selected CD4+ and CD8+ fractions. Amplification of TCR beta CDR3 regions was done by immunoSEQ multiplex PCR with primers that anneal to V and J segments. Amplification bias was minimized using a synthetic immune receptor repertoire, and residual bias was removed computationally after sequencing. Per the original workflow: Custom Python scripts were used to quantify repertoire diversity as the Shannon entropy index. Unsorted, CD4+ and CD8+ repertoires were analyzed separately, except for combined analyses in which CD4+ and CD8+ sequences were merged in silico. Entries here come from immuneACCESS through TCRdb and include only in-frame sequences with V and J called. Some clones fail to appear in such tables; in the studies checked, an unresolved V gene covers under half of the shortfall, and the cause of the remainder is unknown. The V and J calls and clone size were taken over from that table, and D and trimming were inferred from the DNA. The sample includes tens of thousands of clones, with approximately 95% observed a single time. In total, the top ten clones hold about 3.9% of the sample.

The sequenced sample was peripheral blood mononuclear cells (PBMCs). The clonotype was recovered from a human donor with classical Hodgkin lymphoma. The rearranged segments are TRBV30 and TRBJ1-2; the D gene assignment is ambiguous. The DNA sequence is TGTGCCTGGAGTGTACAATCCAACGGCTACACCTTC. This codes for CAWSVQSNGYTF.